A selection of T cell receptor beta chains follows, all from one sample in a study of T cell repertoires in cytomegalovirus infection. TCRdb analysed the reads with MiXCR anew, one entry per CDR3 protein. The data hold 150,000 to 200,000 distinct CDR3 sequences, with roughly an eighth observed a single time. The sample consisted of PBMCs. Source of these receptors: a human donor in good health (CMV status not recorded). Some clones in this sample may be carry-over from other donors' samples. Both conserved end residues are part of each CDR3. Clone size, where shown, is once, few, many, or a class for clones that have expanded.

cdr3_aa | v_call | clone_size | j_call
CASSPNAGPRNIQYF | TRBV5-6 | many | TRBJ2-4
CASSLAPPAGIYEQYF | TRBV7-6 | many | TRBJ2-7
CASSTRPAYNEQFF | TRBV18 | NA | TRBJ2-1
CSARGVRAAYEQFF | TRBV20-1 | NA | TRBJ2-1
CASSATGGGRGYTF | TRBV5-6 | few | TRBJ1-2
CASSPTSNYGYTF | TRBV7-8 | many | TRBJ1-2
CSAAFLEGDTQYF | TRBV29-1 | NA | TRBJ2-3
CASSRRRFRESAGNTIYF | TRBV12-3/TRBV12-4 | many | TRBJ1-3
CASRFGQGARETQYF | TRBV28 | few | TRBJ2-5
CASRPAGTQKGDTQYF | TRBV5-1 | NA | TRBJ2-3
CASSQGLADGADTQYF | TRBV4-2 | NA | TRBJ2-3